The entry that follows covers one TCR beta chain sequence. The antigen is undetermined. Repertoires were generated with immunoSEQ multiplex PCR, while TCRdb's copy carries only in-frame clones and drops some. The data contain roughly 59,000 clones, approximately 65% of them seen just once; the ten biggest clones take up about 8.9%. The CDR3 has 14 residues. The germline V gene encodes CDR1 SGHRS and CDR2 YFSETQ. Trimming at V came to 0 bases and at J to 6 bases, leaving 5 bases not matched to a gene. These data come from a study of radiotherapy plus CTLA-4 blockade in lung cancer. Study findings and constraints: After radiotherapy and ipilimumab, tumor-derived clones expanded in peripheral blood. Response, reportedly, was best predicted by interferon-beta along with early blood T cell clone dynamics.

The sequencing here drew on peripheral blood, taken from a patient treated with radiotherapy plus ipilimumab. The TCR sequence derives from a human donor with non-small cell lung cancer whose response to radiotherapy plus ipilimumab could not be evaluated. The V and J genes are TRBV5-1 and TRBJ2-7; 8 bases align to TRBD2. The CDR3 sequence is CASSLDGRALEQYF. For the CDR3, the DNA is TGCGCCAGCAGCTTGGACGGGAGGGCCCTCGAGCAGTACTTC.